The 21 T cell receptor beta chains below all came from one sample that was sequenced in a study of OX40 agonist ivuxolimab in advanced cancers. Sequencing was performed with immunoSEQ multiplex PCR; in TCRdb, only in-frame clones are kept and a portion is missing. In the table there are roughly 65,000 clones, nearly 85% of which are singletons. Material: CD4+ or CD8+ T cells sorted from blood, obtained in a trial of the OX40 agonist ivuxolimab. The receptors come from an adult with an advanced solid tumor such as melanoma, head and neck, liver or kidney cancer.

The chain employs TRBV18 and TRBJ1-2; perhaps TRBD1 as D (5 bases). In germline, CDR1 is KGHSH, CDR2 LQKENI. V was shortened by 2 bases and J by 1 base, with 5 bases between the two germline ends. This CDR3 has 13 amino acids. CDR3 nucleotides: TGTGCCAGCTCACCAGACAGTAACTATGGCTACACCTTC. Its protein product is CASSPDSNYGYTF. Supplemented by reference TRBV18 and TRBJ1-2, the full variable domain reads NAGVMQNPRHLVRRRGQEARLRCSPMKGHSHVYWYRQLPEEGLKFMVYLQKENIIDESGMPKERFSAEFPKEGPSILRIQQVVRGDSAAYFCASSPDSNYGYTFGSGTRLTVV.

The chain employs TRBV2 and TRBJ1-1; D ambiguous. The V end lost 2 bases, the J end lost 5 bases, and 9 bases lay between the germline ends. The germline gives CDR1 SNHLY, CDR2 FYNNEI. This CDR3 has 13 residues. This CDR3 is CASSETGGTEAFF. The CDR3 coding sequence is TGTGCCAGCAGTGAAACGGGAGGAACTGAAGCTTTCTTT.

CDR3 bases: TGCAGCGTTGACCGCGGAGGTAACTATGGCTACACCTTC. As protein: CSVDRGGNYGYTF. The gene calls are TRBV29-1 and TRBJ1-2; no clear D. The CDR3 contains 13 residues. Trimming left V 3 bases short and J 1 base short, with 9 bases between. Germline CDR1 and CDR2: SQVTM and ANQGSEA.

CDR3 sequence: CASSPGTWGSGGYTF. The CDR3 DNA reads TGTGCCAGCAGCCCCGGGACTTGGGGATCGGGTGGCTACACCTTC. This chain uses TRBV7-9 with TRBJ1-2; tentative D call: TRBD1 (5 bases). Germline-derived CDR1 and CDR2 are SEHNR and FQNEAQ (reference sequence). The CDR3 loop spans 15 amino acids. The V end lost 5 bases, the J end lost 7 bases, and 20 bases lay between the germline ends.

This clone was seen just once. V gene TRBV27 combines with J gene TRBJ2-1, with TRBD1 matching 7 bases. V shed 5 bases, J shed 2 bases, and the junction held 9 bases outside the gene matches. Germline CDR1 reads MNHEY; CDR2 reads SMNVEV (reference sequence). The CDR3 sequence is 16 residues long. In nucleotides, the CDR3 is TGTGCCAGCAGTCCACTGACAGGGCCAACCTACAATGAGCAGTTCTTC. Amino acid sequence: CASSPLTGPTYNEQFF.

The CDR3, as DNA: TGTGCCAGCAGCTCCCCGACTAGTGTTGCACTTCCAGTTACGCAGTATTTT. It encodes CASSSPTSVALPVTQYF. The chain uses TRBV11-2 and TRBJ2-3; D may be TRBD2 (6 bases). This CDR3 has 17 amino acids. The germline CDR1 and CDR2 sequences are SGHAT and FQNNGV. The germline V and J ends were trimmed by 4 bases and 8 bases, with 25 bases remaining between them.

The chain carries TRBV5-5 and TRBJ1-1; 8 bases align to TRBD1. V lost 4 bases to trimming and J lost 4 bases; unmatched junction nucleotides: 9. CDR1 SGHKS and CDR2 YYEKEE come from the germline V gene (reference sequence). The CDR3 extends over 15 amino acids. CDR3 sequence reads: CASSLLGQGGTEAFF. The CDR3 bases are TGTGCCAGCAGCCTGCTAGGACAGGGCGGCACTGAAGCTTTCTTT.

The chain uses TRBV11-2 and TRBJ2-4; D unclear. From germline, CDR1 is SGHAT and CDR2 FQNNGV. Trimming took off 4 bases at V and 0 bases at J, with 7 bases between the two ends. This CDR3 spans 14 amino acids. The chain's CDR3 is CASSSKIAKNIQYF. The CDR3 DNA reads TGTGCCAGCAGCTCCAAGATAGCCAAAAACATTCAGTACTTC.

This clone has a single count. The V call is TRBV7-9, the J call TRBJ1-3, with TRBD1 identical over 7 bases. Germline lookup yields CDR1 SEHNR and CDR2 FQNEAQ (reference sequence). V trimming: 5 bases; J trimming: 3 bases; junction bases outside the gene matches: 10. The CDR3 sequence is 16 residues long. CDR3: CASSPDRENFGNTIYF. The DNA for the CDR3 is TGTGCCAGCAGCCCAGACAGGGAGAATTTTGGAAACACCATATATTTT.

This clone was observed a few times. The chain is built from TRBV6-5 and TRBJ2-5; D unclear. Between the trimmed V and J ends, which lost 6 bases and 5 bases, there was a span of 13 bases. CDR3 length equals 13 residues. Looked up from germline, CDR1 is MNHEY and CDR2 is SVGAGI. The CDR3 loop is CASSTDGWETQYF. Here the CDR3 DNA reads TGTGCCAGCAGCACGGACGGGTGGGAGACCCAGTACTTC.

The rearrangement links TRBV14 to TRBJ2-1; perhaps TRBD2 as D (5 bases). Germline V lookup: CDR1 SGHDN, CDR2 FVKESK. Trimming stripped 0 bases from V and 9 bases from J, with 15 bases between. CDR3 length: 15 residues. The CDR3 DNA is TGTGCCAGCAGCCAAGATCTTCGGGGAAACGGTGAGCAGTTCTTC. It encodes CASSQDLRGNGEQFF. The complete variable domain, with remaining parts taken from reference TRBV14 and TRBJ2-1, reads EAGVTQFPSHSVIEKGQTVTLRCDPISGHDNLYWYRRVMGKEIKFLLHFVKESKQDESGMPNNRFLAERTGGTYSTLKVQPAELEDSGVYFCASSQDLRGNGEQFFGPGTRLTVL.

The chain has TRBV27 and TRBJ2-7; 8 bases are shared with TRBD2. The CDR3 is 15 amino acids. The junction had 7 bases not matched to a gene; V was cut back by 3 bases and J by 3 bases. Germline CDR1 is MNHEY and CDR2 is SMNVEV (reference sequence). CDR3 sequence: CASSLAGTRDYEQYF. CDR3 DNA sequence: TGTGCCAGCAGTTTGGCCGGGACTAGAGACTACGAGCAGTACTTC.

The chain is built from TRBV18 and TRBJ2-1; 9 bases line up with TRBD1. V dropped 6 bases and J dropped 5; count of bases not matched to a gene: 8. This CDR3 is built from 15 residues. CDR1 is KGHSH, CDR2 LQKENI, per germline. CDR3 amino acids: CASSLDTGGHNEQFF. CDR3 coding DNA: TGTGCCAGCTCGCTGGACACAGGGGGCCACAATGAGCAGTTCTTC. The full variable domain, rest sourced from reference TRBV18 and TRBJ2-1, is NAGVMQNPRHLVRRRGQEARLRCSPMKGHSHVYWYRQLPEEGLKFMVYLQKENIIDESGMPKERFSAEFPKEGPSILRIQQVVRGDSAAYFCASSLDTGGHNEQFFGPGTRLTVL.

This clone was observed a handful of times. The CDR3 loop is CASSLVADYGYTF. The CDR3 region has the DNA TGTGCCAGCAGCTTGGTGGCAGACTATGGCTACACCTTC. V gene TRBV5-8 combines with J gene TRBJ1-2, with no clear D. The CDR3 length is 13 residues. CDR1 SGHTS and CDR2 YDEGEE come from the germline V gene. V lost 0 bases to trimming and J lost 3 bases, with 6 bases between them.

This clone was counted a single time. This sequence joins TRBV29-1 and TRBJ2-3, with 9 bases aligning to TRBD2. The CDR3 loop spans 15 amino acids. V lost 0 bases, J lost 5 bases, and 6 bases stayed unmatched. Germline V gene lookup returns CDR1 SQVTM and CDR2 ANQGSEA. The CDR3 region is CSVEDGRGGRDTQYF. The DNA for the CDR3 is TGCAGCGTTGAAGATGGGCGGGGGGGCCGAGATACGCAGTATTTT.

The chain has TRBV7-9 and TRBJ2-1; 13 bases fit TRBD2. CDR1 and CDR2 from the germline V gene are SEHNR and FQNEAQ (reference sequence). CDR3 size: 15 residues. The J segment lost 4 bases and the V segment lost 5 bases, leaving 2 bases of the junction unmatched. The CDR3 loop is CASSQLAGGYNEQFF. In DNA form, the CDR3 reads TGTGCCAGCAGCCAACTAGCGGGAGGGTACAATGAGCAGTTCTTC. The whole variable domain, filled in from reference TRBV7-9 and TRBJ2-1, reads DTGVSQNPRHKITKRGQNVTFRCDPISEHNRLYWYRQTLGQGPEFLTYFQNEAQLEKSRLLSDRFSAERPKGSFSTLEIQRTEQGDSAMYLCASSQLAGGYNEQFFGPGTRLTVL.

The V and J genes are TRBV28 and TRBJ2-7; TRBD2 agrees at 10 bases. The J segment lost 2 bases and the V segment lost 5 bases, leaving 6 bases of the junction unmatched. This CDR3 is 15 amino acids long. Germline CDR1 MDHEN, CDR2 SYDVKM. CDR3: CASSLEREGPYEQYF. In DNA form, the CDR3 reads TGTGCCAGCAGTCTTGAGCGGGAGGGCCCCTACGAGCAGTACTTC.

This clone was detected a few times. This chain uses TRBV7-3 with TRBJ1-5, with 9 bases identical to TRBD1. The J segment lost 5 bases and the V segment lost 10 bases, leaving 15 bases of the junction unmatched. Germline V gene lookup returns CDR1 SGHTA and CDR2 FQGTGA. This CDR3 has 16 residues. The CDR3 DNA reads as TGTGCCAATAAGGGGGGACAGGGAAGGTGGGATCAGCCCCAGCATTTT. It codes for CANKGGQGRWDQPQHF.

The chain recombines TRBV7-2 with TRBJ2-7, with a possible D match to TRBD2 (6 bases). The CDR3 covers 14 residues. CDR1 and CDR2 (germline): SGHTA, FQGNSA. V was pared by 2 bases and J by 4 bases, with 12 bases between. The DNA for the CDR3 is TGTGCCAGCAGCTTACGGACTACGGGGTACGAGCAGTACTTC. Translating it yields CASSLRTTGYEQYF.

The chain carries TRBV10-3 and TRBJ2-1; perhaps TRBD2 as D (6 bases). The germline V and J ends were trimmed by 6 bases and 10 bases, with 10 bases remaining between them. CDR3 length: 11 amino acids. Germline CDR1 and CDR2: ENHRY and SYGVKD. CDR3 loop: CAIRGTGEQFF. DNA of the CDR3: TGTGCCATCAGGGGGACTGGGGAGCAGTTCTTC.

J is TRBJ1-1 and V is TRBV6-5, with no clear D. The V gene's germline CDR1 is MNHEY and CDR2 SVGAGI. With 6 bases removed from V and 1 base from J, the gap between germline ends came to 12 bases. This CDR3 is built from 14 residues. This CDR3 is CASSRKAGNTEAFF. The CDR3 bases are TGTGCCAGCAGCCGTAAAGCAGGGAACACTGAAGCTTTCTTT.